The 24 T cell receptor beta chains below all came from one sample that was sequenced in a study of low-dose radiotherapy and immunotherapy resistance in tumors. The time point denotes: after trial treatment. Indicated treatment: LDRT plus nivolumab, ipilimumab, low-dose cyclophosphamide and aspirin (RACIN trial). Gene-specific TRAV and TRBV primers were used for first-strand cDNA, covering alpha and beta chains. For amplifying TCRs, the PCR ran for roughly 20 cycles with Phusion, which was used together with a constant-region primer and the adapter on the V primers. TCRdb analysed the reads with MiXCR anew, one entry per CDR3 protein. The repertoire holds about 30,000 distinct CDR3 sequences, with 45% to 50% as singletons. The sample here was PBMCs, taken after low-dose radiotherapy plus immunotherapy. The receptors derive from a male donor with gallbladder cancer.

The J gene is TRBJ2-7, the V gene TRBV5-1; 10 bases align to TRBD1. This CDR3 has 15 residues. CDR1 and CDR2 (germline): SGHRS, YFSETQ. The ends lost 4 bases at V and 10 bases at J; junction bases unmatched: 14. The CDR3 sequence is CASSVTDRGSSGQYF. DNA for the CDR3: TGCGCCAGCAGCGTAACGGACAGGGGGTCGTCCGGACAGTACTTC.

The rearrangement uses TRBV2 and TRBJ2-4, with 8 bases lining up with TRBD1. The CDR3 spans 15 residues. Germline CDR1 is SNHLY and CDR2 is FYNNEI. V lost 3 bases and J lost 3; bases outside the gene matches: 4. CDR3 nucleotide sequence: TGTGCCAGCAGTGACAGGGGGCCGGGCAAAAACATTCAGTACTTC. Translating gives CASSDRGPGKNIQYF. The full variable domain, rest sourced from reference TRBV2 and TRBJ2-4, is EPEVTQTPSHQVTQMGQEVILRCVPISNHLYFYWYRQILGQKVEFLVSFYNNEISEKSEIFDDQFSVERPDGSNFTLKIRSTKLEDSAMYFCASSDRGPGKNIQYFGAGTRLSVL.

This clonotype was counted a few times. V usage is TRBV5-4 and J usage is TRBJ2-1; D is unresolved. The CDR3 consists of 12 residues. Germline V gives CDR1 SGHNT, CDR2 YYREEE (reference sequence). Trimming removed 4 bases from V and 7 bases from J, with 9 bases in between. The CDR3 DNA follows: TGTGCCAGCAGCCCGAAAAAGAATGAGCAGTTCTTC. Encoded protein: CASSPKKNEQFF. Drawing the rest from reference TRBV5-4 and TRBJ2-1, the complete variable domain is ETGVTQSPTHLIKTRGQQVTLRCSSQSGHNTVSWYQQALGQGPQFIFQYYREEENGRGNFPPRFSGLQFPNYSSELNVNALELDDSALYLCASSPKKNEQFFGPGTRLTVL.

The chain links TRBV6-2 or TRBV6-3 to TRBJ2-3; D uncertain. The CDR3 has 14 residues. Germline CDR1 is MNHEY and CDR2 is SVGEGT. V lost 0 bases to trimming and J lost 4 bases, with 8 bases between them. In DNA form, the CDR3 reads TGTGCCAGCAGTTACTCCGTAACAGCAGATACGCAGTATTTT. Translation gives CASSYSVTADTQYF.

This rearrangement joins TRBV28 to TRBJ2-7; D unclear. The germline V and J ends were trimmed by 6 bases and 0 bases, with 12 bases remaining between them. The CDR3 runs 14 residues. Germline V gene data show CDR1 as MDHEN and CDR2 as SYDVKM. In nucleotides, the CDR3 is TGTGCCAGCAGACGCAACCGAAACTCCTACGAGCAGTACTTC. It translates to CASRRNRNSYEQYF.

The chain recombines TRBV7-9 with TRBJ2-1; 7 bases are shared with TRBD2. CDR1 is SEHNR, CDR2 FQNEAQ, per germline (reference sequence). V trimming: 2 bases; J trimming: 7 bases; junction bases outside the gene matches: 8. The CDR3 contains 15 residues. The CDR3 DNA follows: TGTGCCAGCAGCTTATTGGGGGAGGGCCAAAATGAGCAGTTCTTC. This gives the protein CASSLLGEGQNEQFF.

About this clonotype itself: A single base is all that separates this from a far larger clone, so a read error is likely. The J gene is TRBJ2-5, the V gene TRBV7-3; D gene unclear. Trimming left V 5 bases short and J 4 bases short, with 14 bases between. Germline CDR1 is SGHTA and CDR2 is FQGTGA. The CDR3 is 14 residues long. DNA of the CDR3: TGTGCCAGCAGCCCTCGTGTGGGTGGAGAGACCCAGTACTTC. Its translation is CASSPRVGGETQYF.

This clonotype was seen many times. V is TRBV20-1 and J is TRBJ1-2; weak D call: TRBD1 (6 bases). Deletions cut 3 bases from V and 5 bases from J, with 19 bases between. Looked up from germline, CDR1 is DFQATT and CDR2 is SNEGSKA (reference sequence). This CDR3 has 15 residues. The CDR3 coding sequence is TGCAGTGCTAGGGACGCTACAGGGACGAGGTATGGCTACACCTTC. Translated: CSARDATGTRYGYTF.

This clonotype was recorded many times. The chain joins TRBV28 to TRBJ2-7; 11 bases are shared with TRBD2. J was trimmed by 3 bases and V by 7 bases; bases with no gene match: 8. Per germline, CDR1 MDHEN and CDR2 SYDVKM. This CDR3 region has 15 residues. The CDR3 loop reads CASTMGLAARYEQYF. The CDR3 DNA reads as TGTGCCAGCACCATGGGACTAGCGGCCCGCTACGAGCAGTACTTC.

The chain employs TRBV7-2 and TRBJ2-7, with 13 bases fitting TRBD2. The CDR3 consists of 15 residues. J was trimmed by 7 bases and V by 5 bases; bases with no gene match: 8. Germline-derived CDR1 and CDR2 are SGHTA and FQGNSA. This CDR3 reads CASSELAGGTREQYF. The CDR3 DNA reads TGTGCCAGCAGCGAACTAGCGGGGGGGACGCGAGAGCAGTACTTC.

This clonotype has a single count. CDR3 nucleotides: TGTGCCAGCAGTTTTGCCCGGACAGGGTGGTCCTACGAGCAGTACTTC. Amino acid sequence: CASSFARTGWSYEQYF. V usage is TRBV28 and J usage is TRBJ2-7; 8 bases align to TRBD1. There are 16 residues in the CDR3. The V gene's germline CDR1 is MDHEN and CDR2 SYDVKM. V gave up 3 bases and J gave up 1 base; unmatched junction bases: 8.

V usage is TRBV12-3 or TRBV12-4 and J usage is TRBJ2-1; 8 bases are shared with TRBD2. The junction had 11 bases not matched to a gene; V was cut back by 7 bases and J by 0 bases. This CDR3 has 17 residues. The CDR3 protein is CASIFSLAGSSYNEQFF. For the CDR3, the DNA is TGTGCCAGCATTTTTTCCTTAGCGGGGAGCTCCTACAATGAGCAGTTCTTC.

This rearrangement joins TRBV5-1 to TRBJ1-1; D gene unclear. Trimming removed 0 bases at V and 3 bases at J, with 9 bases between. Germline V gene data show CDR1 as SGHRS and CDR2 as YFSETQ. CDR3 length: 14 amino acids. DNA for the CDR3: TGCGCCAGCAGCTTGGGGAATGGGGACACTGAAGCTTTCTTT. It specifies CASSLGNGDTEAFF.

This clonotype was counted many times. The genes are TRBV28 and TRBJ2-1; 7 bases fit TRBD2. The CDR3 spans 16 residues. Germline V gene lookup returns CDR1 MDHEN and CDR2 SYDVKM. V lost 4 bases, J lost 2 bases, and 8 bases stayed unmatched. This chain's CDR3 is CASSSFSGSTYNEQFF. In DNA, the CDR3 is TGTGCCAGCAGTTCCTTTAGCGGGTCAACCTACAATGAGCAGTTCTTC.

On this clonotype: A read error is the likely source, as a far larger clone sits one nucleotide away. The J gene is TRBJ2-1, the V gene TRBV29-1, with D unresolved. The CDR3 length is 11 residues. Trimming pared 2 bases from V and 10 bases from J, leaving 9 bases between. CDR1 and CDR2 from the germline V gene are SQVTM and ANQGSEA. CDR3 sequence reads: CSVESSYEQFF. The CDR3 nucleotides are TGCAGCGTTGAAAGCTCCTACGAGCAGTTCTTC.

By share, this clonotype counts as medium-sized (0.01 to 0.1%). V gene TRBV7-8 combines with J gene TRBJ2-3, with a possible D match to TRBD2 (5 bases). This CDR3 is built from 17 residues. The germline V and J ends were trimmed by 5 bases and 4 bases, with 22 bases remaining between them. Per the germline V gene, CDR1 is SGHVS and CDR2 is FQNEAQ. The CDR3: CASSRSGFGVRPDTQYF. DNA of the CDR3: TGTGCCAGCAGCCGATCGGGCTTCGGGGTGAGGCCAGATACGCAGTATTTT.

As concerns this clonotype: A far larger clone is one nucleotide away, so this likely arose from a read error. CDR3 region: CASSFRDRAYNEQYF. In nucleotides, the CDR3 is TGTGCCAGCAGTTTCCGGGACAGGGCCTACAATGAGCAGTACTTC. The V gene is TRBV13, the J gene TRBJ2-4; TRBD1 aligns across 9 bases. The V segment lost 6 bases and the J segment 13 bases; nucleotides outside the gene matches: 16. This CDR3 is built from 15 residues. CDR1 is PRHDT and CDR2 is FYEKMQ in the germline V gene (reference sequence).

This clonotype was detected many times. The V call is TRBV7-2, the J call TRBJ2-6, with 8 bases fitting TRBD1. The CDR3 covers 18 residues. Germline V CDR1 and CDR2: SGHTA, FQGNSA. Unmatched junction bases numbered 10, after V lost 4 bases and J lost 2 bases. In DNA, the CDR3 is TGTGCCAGCAGCTCCCCTAACACAGGGGGACCTGGGGCCAACGTCCTGACTTTC. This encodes CASSSPNTGGPGANVLTF.

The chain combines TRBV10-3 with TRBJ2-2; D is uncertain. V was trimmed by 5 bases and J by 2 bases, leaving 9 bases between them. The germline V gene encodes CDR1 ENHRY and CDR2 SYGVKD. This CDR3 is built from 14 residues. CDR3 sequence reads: CAISTEINTGELFF. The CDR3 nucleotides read TGTGCCATCAGTACAGAGATAAACACCGGGGAGCTGTTTTTT.

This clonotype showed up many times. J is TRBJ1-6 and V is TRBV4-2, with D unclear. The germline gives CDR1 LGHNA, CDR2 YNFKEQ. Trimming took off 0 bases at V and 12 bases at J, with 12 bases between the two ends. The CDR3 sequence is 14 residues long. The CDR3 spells CASSQDNHGLPLHF. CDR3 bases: TGTGCCAGCAGCCAAGATAATCACGGTTTACCCCTCCACTTT.

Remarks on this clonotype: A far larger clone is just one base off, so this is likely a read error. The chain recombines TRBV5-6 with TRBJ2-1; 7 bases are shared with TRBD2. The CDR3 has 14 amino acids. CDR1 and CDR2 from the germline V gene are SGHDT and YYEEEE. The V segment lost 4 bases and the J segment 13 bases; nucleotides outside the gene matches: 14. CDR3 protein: CASSQTSFQETQFF. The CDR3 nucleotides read TGTGCCAGCAGCCAGACTAGCTTCCAAGAGACCCAGTTCTTC. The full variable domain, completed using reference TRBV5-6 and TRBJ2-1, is DAGVTQSPTHLIKTRGQQVTLRCSPKSGHDTVSWYQQALGQGPQFIFQYYEEEERQRGNFPDRFSGHQFPNYSSELNVNALLLGDSALYLCASSQTSFQETQFFGPGTRLTVL.

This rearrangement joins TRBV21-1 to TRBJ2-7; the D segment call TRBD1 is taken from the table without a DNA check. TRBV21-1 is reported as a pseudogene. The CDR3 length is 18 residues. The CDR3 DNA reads TGTGCCAGCAGCAAAGTTTACGCAGGGAGACCCAACTCCTACGAGCAGTACTTC. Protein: CASSKVYAGRPNSYEQYF.

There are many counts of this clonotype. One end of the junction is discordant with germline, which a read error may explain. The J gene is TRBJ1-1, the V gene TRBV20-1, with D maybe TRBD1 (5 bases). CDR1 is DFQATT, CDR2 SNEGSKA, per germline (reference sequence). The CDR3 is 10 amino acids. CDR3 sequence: CSAWDDFNQF. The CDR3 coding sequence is TGCAGTGCTTGGGACGACTTCAACCAATTT.

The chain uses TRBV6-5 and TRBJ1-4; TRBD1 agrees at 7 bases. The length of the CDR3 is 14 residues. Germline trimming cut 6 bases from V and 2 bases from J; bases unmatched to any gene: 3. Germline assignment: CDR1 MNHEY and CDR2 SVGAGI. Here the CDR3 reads CASRQGLTNEKLFF. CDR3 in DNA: TGTGCCAGCAGACAGGGGTTGACTAATGAAAAACTGTTTTTT.